These 12 T cell receptor beta chains were sequenced from one sample in a study of OX40 agonist ivuxolimab in advanced cancers. Using immunoSEQ multiplex PCR, the repertoire was profiled, and TCRdb retains in-frame clones only, with some absent. Of 30,000 or so clones in the sample, 82% were seen once. Here the sequenced sample was CD4+ or CD8+ T cells sorted from blood, taken in a trial of the OX40 agonist ivuxolimab. These receptors all come from an adult with an advanced solid tumor such as melanoma, head and neck, liver or kidney cancer.

The V and J genes are TRBV6-5 and TRBJ2-5; 7 nucleotides line up with TRBD1. CDR3 size: 14 residues. In germline, CDR1 is MNHEY, CDR2 SVGAGI. V dropped 5 bases and J dropped 5; count of bases not matched to a gene: 8. CDR3: CASSRWTGGETQYF. The CDR3 coding sequence is TGTGCCAGCAGTAGGTGGACAGGCGGGGAGACCCAGTACTTC.

The CDR3 DNA is TGTGCCAGCAGCTCCACAGGGTCGGGGGACTACAATGAGCAGTTCTTC. Its protein is CASSSTGSGDYNEQFF. The chain has TRBV7-9 and TRBJ2-1; D may correspond to TRBD1 or TRBD2 (6 bases each). V lost 4 bases and J 3 bases, leaving 16 bases between the germline ends. The CDR3 covers 16 residues. Germline lookup yields CDR1 SEHNR and CDR2 FQNEAQ (reference sequence).

The chain has TRBV6-1 and TRBJ1-5; 11 bases are a match to TRBD1. The CDR3 runs 15 residues. Looked up from germline, CDR1 is MNHNS and CDR2 is SASEGT. V dropped 3 bases and J dropped 4; count of bases not matched to a gene: 2. DNA for the CDR3: TGTGCCAGCAGTGAGGGGACAGGGGGAAATCAGCCCCAGCATTTT. Residues: CASSEGTGGNQPQHF.

Only a few counts were recorded for this clone. The genes are TRBV6-1 and TRBJ2-3, with D possibly being TRBD1 or TRBD2 (5 bases each). This CDR3 has 15 amino acids. Germline V gene sequence: CDR1 MNHNS, CDR2 SASEGT. Trimming cost V 4 bases and J 3 bases, with 14 bases left between them. Here the CDR3 DNA reads TGTGCCAGCAGTGTTCGAGGGGAGCCTACAGATACGCAGTATTTT. Translated: CASSVRGEPTDTQYF.

This chain links TRBV7-3 with TRBJ2-3; D not resolved. CDR1 is SGHTA and CDR2 is FQGTGA in the germline V gene. The V and J ends lost 3 bases and 1 base respectively, with 8 bases between them. The CDR3 contains 14 residues. The chain's CDR3 is CASSLGFGTDTQYF. The CDR3 bases are TGTGCCAGCAGCTTGGGGTTTGGCACAGATACGCAGTATTTT.

The rearrangement joins TRBV18 to TRBJ2-1; D may be TRBD1 (5 bases). V shed 1 base and J shed 7 bases, with 5 bases lying between them. CDR3 size: 12 residues. In germline, CDR1 is KGHSH, CDR2 LQKENI. The CDR3 protein is CASSPQGNEQFF. DNA of the CDR3: TGTGCCAGCTCACCACAGGGGAATGAGCAGTTCTTC.

The chain uses TRBV7-9 and TRBJ1-5, with unresolved D. Looked up from germline, CDR1 is SEHNR and CDR2 is FQNEAQ (reference sequence). V was shortened by 5 bases and J by 9 bases, with 14 bases between the two germline ends. The CDR3 is 13 residues long. CDR3 nucleotide sequence: TGTGCCAGCAGCCCCGGTGGACTTCTGCCCCAGCATTTT. Its translation: CASSPGGLLPQHF.

The chain uses TRBV21-1 and TRBJ2-1. TRBV21-1 is noted as a pseudogene. CDR3 size: 13 residues. The chain's CDR3 is CASSLTRPPGRFF. The CDR3 coding sequence is TGTGCCAGCAGCCTGACACGCCCCCCGGGGCGGTTCTTC.

The chain carries TRBV11-2 and TRBJ2-7; 7 nucleotides line up with TRBD1. This CDR3 comprises 15 residues. The germline V gene encodes CDR1 SGHAT and CDR2 FQNNGV. The V gene end was trimmed by 2 bases and the J gene end by 2 bases; junction bases not matched to a gene: 6. CDR3 loop: CASSLMRQGTYEQYF. The CDR3 DNA reads TGTGCCAGCAGCTTAATGAGACAGGGCACCTACGAGCAGTACTTC.

The chain carries TRBV20-1 and TRBJ2-1; TRBD2 matches at 8 bases. Trimming removed 4 bases from V and 14 bases from J; junction bases left unmatched: 4. Germline CDR1 is DFQATT and CDR2 is SNEGSKA (reference sequence). The CDR3 runs to 10 residues. The CDR3 coding sequence is TGCAGTGCTAACGGGGGGGCGAAGTTCTTC. Translation gives CSANGGAKFF.

The chain links TRBV11-2 to TRBJ2-5; unclear D gene. Gene TRBJ2-7 matches the end of the DNA better, so the J call may be wrong. This CDR3 is 15 amino acids long. CDR1 and CDR2 (germline): SGHAT, FQNNGV. CDR3 residues: CASSLDIGSNYEQYF. Written as DNA, the CDR3 is TGTGCCAGCAGCTTAGATATCGGATCTAACTACGAGCAGTACTTC.

The chain carries TRBV19 and TRBJ1-2; D is undetermined. Trimming pared 7 bases from V and 7 bases from J, leaving 10 bases between. Germline CDR1 LNHDA, CDR2 SQIVND (reference sequence). The CDR3 runs 11 residues. CDR3 loop: CASTGPAGYTF. CDR3 DNA: TGTGCCAGTACAGGACCGGCTGGCTACACCTTC.